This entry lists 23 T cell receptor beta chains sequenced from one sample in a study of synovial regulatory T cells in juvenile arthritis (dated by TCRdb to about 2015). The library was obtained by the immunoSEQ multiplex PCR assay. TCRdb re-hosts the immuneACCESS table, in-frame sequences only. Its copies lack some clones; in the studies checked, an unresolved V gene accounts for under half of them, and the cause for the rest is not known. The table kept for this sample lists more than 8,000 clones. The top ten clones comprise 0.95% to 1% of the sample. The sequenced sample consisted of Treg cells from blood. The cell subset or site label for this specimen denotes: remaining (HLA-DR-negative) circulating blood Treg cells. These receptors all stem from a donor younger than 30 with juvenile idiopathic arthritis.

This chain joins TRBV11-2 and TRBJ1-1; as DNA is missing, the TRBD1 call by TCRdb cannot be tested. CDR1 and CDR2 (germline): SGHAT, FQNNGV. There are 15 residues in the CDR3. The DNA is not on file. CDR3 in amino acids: CASSPLGSGNTEAFF.

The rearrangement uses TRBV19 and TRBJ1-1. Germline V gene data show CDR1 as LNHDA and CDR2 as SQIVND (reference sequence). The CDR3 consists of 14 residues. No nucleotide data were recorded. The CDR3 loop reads CASKNAQGVAEAFF.

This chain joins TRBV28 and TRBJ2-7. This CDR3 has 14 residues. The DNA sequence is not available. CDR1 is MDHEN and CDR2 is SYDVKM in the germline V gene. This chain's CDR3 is CASYPGGNSYEQYF.

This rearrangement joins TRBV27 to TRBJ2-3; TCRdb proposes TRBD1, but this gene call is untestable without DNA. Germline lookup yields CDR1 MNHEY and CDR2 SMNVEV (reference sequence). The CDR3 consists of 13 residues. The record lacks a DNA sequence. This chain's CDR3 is CASSLTRKDTQYF.

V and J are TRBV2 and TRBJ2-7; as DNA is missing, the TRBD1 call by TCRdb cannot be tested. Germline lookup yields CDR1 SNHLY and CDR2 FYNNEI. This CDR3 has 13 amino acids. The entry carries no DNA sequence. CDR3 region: CASSEGPSYEQYF.

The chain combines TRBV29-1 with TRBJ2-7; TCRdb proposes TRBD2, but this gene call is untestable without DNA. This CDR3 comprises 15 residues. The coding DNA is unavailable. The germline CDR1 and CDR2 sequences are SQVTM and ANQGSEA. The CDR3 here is CSVRARDSSSYEQYF.

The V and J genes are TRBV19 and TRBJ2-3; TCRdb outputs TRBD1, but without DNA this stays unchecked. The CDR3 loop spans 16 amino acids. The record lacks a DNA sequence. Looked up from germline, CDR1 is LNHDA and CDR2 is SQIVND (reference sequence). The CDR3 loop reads CASSTWDRRGRDTQYF.

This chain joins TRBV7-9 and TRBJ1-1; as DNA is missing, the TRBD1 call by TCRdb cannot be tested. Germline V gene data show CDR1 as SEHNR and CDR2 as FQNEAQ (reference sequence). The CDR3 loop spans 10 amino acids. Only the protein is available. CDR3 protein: CASSSVEAFF.

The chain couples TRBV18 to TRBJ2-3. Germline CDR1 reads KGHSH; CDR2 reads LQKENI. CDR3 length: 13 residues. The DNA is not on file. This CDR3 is CASSPQTTDTQYF.

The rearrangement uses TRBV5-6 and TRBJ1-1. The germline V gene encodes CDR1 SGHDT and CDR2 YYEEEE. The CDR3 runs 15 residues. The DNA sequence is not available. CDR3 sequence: CASSFTSSFQRIAFF. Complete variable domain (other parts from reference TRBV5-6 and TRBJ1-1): DAGVTQSPTHLIKTRGQQVTLRCSPKSGHDTVSWYQQALGQGPQFIFQYYEEEERQRGNFPDRFSGHQFPNYSSELNVNALLLGDSALYLCASSFTSSFQRIAFFGQGTRLTVV.

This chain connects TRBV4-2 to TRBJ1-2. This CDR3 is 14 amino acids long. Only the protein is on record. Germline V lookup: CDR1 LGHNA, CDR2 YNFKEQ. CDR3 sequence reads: CASSQGVANYGYTF.

This CDR3 is CASSEEGRAEKLFF. The V call is TRBV6-1, the J call TRBJ1-4. The length of the CDR3 is 14 residues. No DNA was logged. The germline V gene encodes CDR1 MNHNS and CDR2 SASEGT.

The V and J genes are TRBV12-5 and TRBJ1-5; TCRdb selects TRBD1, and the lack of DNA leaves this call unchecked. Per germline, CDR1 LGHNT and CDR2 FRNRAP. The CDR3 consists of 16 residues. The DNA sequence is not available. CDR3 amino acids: CASGLVWTGENQPQHF.

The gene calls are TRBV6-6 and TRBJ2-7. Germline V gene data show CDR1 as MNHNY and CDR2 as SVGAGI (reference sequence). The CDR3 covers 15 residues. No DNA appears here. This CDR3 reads CASSYGRPPSYEQYF.

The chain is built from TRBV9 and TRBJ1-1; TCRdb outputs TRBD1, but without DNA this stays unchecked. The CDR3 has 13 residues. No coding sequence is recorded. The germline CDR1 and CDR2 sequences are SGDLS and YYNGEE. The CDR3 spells CASSVATDLPPFF.

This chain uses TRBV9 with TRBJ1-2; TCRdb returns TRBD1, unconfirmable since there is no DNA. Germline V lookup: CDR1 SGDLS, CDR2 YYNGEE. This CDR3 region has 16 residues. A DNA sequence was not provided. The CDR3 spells CASSVAPGTGVYGYTF.

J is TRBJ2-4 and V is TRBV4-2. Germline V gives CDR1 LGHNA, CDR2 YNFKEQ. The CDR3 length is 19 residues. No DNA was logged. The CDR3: CASSQDIYRRQLAKNIQYF.

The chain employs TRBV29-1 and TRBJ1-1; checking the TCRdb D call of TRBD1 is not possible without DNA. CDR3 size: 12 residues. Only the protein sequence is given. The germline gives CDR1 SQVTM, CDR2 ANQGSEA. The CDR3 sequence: CSVRGQNTEAFF. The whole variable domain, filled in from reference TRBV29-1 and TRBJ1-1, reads SAVISQKPSRDICQRGTSLTIQCQVDSQVTMMFWYRQQPGQSLTLIATANQGSEATYESGFVIDKFPISRPNLTFSTLTVSNMSPEDSSIYLCSVRGQNTEAFFGQGTRLTVV.

CDR3 region: CASSLRGLGYTF. The V and J genes are TRBV28 and TRBJ1-2. Germline CDR1 reads MDHEN; CDR2 reads SYDVKM. The CDR3 is 12 residues long. The nucleotide record is missing.

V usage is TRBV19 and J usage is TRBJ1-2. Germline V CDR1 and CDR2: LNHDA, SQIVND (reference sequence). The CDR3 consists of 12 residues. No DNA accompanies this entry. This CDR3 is CASSSRNYGYTF.

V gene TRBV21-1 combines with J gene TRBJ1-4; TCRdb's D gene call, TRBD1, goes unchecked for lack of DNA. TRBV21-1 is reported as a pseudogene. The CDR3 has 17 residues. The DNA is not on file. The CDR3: CASSKVGAEPPNEKLFF.

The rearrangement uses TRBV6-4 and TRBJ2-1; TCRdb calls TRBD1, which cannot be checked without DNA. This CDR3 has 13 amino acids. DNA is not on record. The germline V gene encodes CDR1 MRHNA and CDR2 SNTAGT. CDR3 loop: CASSGGQNNEQFF.

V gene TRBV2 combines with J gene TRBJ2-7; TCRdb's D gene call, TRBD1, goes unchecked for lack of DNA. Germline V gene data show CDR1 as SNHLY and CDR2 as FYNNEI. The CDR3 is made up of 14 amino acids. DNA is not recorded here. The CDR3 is CASSGFGTGDEQYF.